This record looks at one T cell receptor beta chain sequence and its context. Its specificity is not known. The beta constant-region primer was an equimolar mix of two oligonucleotides covering TRBC1 and TRBC2. The ligated cDNA underwent four PCR rounds using SP2 and nested alpha and beta constant-region primers. Via MiXCR, TCRdb re-called the UMI-ligation and nested PCR reads, giving one row per CDR3 protein. Of approximately 150,000 distinct CDR3 sequences in the sample, over 20% are singletons; the top ten hold 0.09% to 0.13%. Germline V lookup: CDR1 DFQATT, CDR2 SNEGSKA (reference sequence). This CDR3 region has 15 residues. The V and J ends lost 0 bases and 1 base, in that order; junction bases with no gene match: 4. These data originate in a study of naive and memory T cell subsets. From the second PCR step, alpha and beta chains were amplified apart. Cells stained for CD3, CD4, CD8, CD45RA and CD27 were sorted into four subsets.

Study-wide results and limits: Especially in CD8 cells, naive repertoires contained a few larger clonotypes, possibly CD45RA-re-expressing memory cells.

The receptor was isolated from a human donor in good health. Sample: naive CD4+ T cells from blood. V gene TRBV20-1 combines with J gene TRBJ2-7; 9 bases align to TRBD2. The CDR3 loop reads CSARDGGRASYEQYF. CDR3 nucleotides: TGCAGTGCTAGAGACGGCGGGAGGGCGTCCTACGAGCAGTACTTC.